What follows are 16 T cell receptor beta chains derived from one specimen sequenced in a study of glioma-infiltrating T cells. TCR alpha and beta CDR3 regions were amplified from RNA using iRepertoire nested multiplex PCR. TCRdb re-analysed the multiplex PCR reads in MiXCR, keeping a single row per CDR3 protein. Among some 99,000 distinct CDR3 sequences, 20% to 25% were seen once, and the ten largest hold 35%. Sequenced: glioma tissue, nonneoplastic brain tissue, or PBMCs (not recorded which). Every receptor here comes from a human donor with low-grade glioma or glioblastoma, undergoing nonglioma brain surgery, or in good health (not recorded which).

The chain uses TRBV6-1 and TRBJ2-1; TRBD2 might be the D (5 bases). CDR1 is MNHNS and CDR2 is SASEGT in the germline V gene. The CDR3 spans 16 residues. V lost 6 bases and J lost 4, with 19 bases in between. CDR3 coding DNA: TGTGCCAGCAGCAATACCGTTACTAGAGCTTACAATGAGCAGTTCTTC. Amino acids: CASSNTVTRAYNEQFF.

This clonotype has only a few counts. V usage is TRBV11-2 and J usage is TRBJ2-3; TRBD2 aligns across 12 bases. The CDR3 loop spans 16 amino acids. Germline CDR1 is SGHAT and CDR2 is FQNNGV. The J segment lost 1 base and the V segment lost 4 bases, leaving 3 bases of the junction unmatched. CDR3 sequence reads: CASSSGLAGRTDTQYF. CDR3 DNA sequence: TGTGCCAGCAGCTCCGGACTAGCGGGGCGCACAGATACGCAGTATTTT.

In its sample, this clonotype was seen many times. In DNA form, the CDR3 reads TGTGCCAGCAGTTACTCGACGGCAGGGGATCAAGAGACCCAGTACTTC. This gives the protein CASSYSTAGDQETQYF. V gene TRBV6-5 combines with J gene TRBJ2-5, with D possibly TRBD1 on 6 matching bases. This CDR3 has 16 amino acids. Per germline, CDR1 MNHEY and CDR2 SVGAGI. Trimming took off 0 bases at V and 2 bases at J, with 13 bases between the two ends.

The chain links TRBV29-1 to TRBJ2-5, with 7 bases lining up with TRBD1. This CDR3 is built from 12 residues. In germline, CDR1 is SQVTM, CDR2 ANQGSEA. With V trimmed by 7 bases and J by 1 base, 3 bases remained unmatched. As DNA, the CDR3 is TGCAGCGCCTGGGACAGCCAAGAGACCCAGTACTTC. Translating gives CSAWDSQETQYF.

At least ten counts were recorded for this clonotype. A much larger clone sits a single nucleotide away, making a read error possible. The chain has TRBV11-2 and TRBJ1-2; TRBD1 aligns across 7 bases. The germline CDR1 and CDR2 sequences are SGHAT and FQNNGV. V dropped 5 bases and J dropped 2; count of bases not matched to a gene: 2. The CDR3 is made up of 13 amino acids. In DNA form, the CDR3 reads TGTGCCAGCAGCCGGGACAGAAACTATGGCTACACCTTC. Protein sequence: CASSRDRNYGYTF. The whole variable domain, remainder taken from reference TRBV11-2 and TRBJ1-2, is EAGVAQSPRYKIIEKRQSVAFWCNPISGHATLYWYQQILGQGPKLLIQFQNNGVVDDSQLPKDRFSAERLKGVDSTLKIQPAKLEDSAVYLCASSRDRNYGYTFGSGTRLTVV.

The chain joins TRBV6-1 to TRBJ2-7, with D hard to call. This CDR3 region has 13 residues. V lost 6 bases and J lost 3, with 12 bases in between. Germline values: CDR1 MNHNS, CDR2 SASEGT. The CDR3 here is CASRRFAIYEQYF. The DNA of the CDR3 is TGTGCCAGCAGGAGATTTGCAATCTACGAGCAGTACTTC.

This clonotype was detected ten times or more. The CDR3 reads CASSLFNGYTF. DNA for the CDR3: TGTGCCAGCAGCTTATTCAATGGCTACACCTTC. This rearrangement joins TRBV7-9 to TRBJ1-2; D remains unclear. There are 11 residues in the CDR3. Germline V gene lookup returns CDR1 SEHNR and CDR2 FQNEAQ (reference sequence). V was pared by 2 bases and J by 6 bases, with 4 bases between.

This clonotype was observed many times. The chain employs TRBV28 and TRBJ2-1, with 11 bases lining up with TRBD2. Germline V CDR1 and CDR2: MDHEN, SYDVKM. J was trimmed by 5 bases and V by 5 bases; bases with no gene match: 8. The CDR3 totals 16 residues. CDR3 coding DNA: TGTGCCAGCAGTCTATTACTAGCGGGAGAAGACAATGAGCAGTTCTTC. It yields the protein CASSLLLAGEDNEQFF.

As DNA, the CDR3 is TGTGCCAGCAGTGAAAGCCCTGGAAACACCATATATTTT. It translates to CASSESPGNTIYF. The V and J genes are TRBV2 and TRBJ1-3; D is uncertain. This CDR3 spans 13 amino acids. Trimming removed 2 bases at V and 2 bases at J, with 4 bases between. Germline V lookup: CDR1 SNHLY, CDR2 FYNNEI.

This clonotype was counted between two and nine times. This clone may be a read error of a much larger clone one base away. This rearrangement joins TRBV6-1 to TRBJ2-1, with 12 nucleotides matching TRBD2. CDR1 is MNHNS and CDR2 is SASEGT in the germline V gene. This CDR3 is 15 amino acids long. The CDR3 sequence is CASTRTSGGRDEQLF. The CDR3 DNA sequence: TGTGCCAGCACCCGTACTAGCGGGGGGAGGGATGAGCAGCTCTTC.

This rearrangement joins TRBV20-1 to TRBJ2-7, with D perhaps assigned TRBD1 or TRBD2 (5 bases each). Germline V gene data show CDR1 as DFQATT and CDR2 as SNEGSKA (reference sequence). Trimming cost V 0 bases and J 5 bases, with 11 bases left between them. This CDR3 has 13 residues. The chain's CDR3 is CSARDLGVDEQYF. The CDR3 coding sequence is TGCAGTGCTAGAGATTTGGGGGTCGACGAGCAGTACTTC.

This clonotype was counted ten times or more. V is TRBV7-9 and J is TRBJ1-5; TRBD1 matches at 7 bases. V trimming: 5 bases; J trimming: 3 bases; junction bases outside the gene matches: 4. Looked up from germline, CDR1 is SEHNR and CDR2 is FQNEAQ (reference sequence). The CDR3 runs 14 residues. CDR3 loop: CASSGGQPNQPQHF. CDR3 sequence (DNA): TGTGCCAGCAGCGGGGGACAGCCCAATCAGCCCCAGCATTTT.

This clonotype was seen repeatedly, ten times or more. V is TRBV6-2 or TRBV6-3 and J is TRBJ1-5; the D gene is possibly TRBD1 (5 bases). This CDR3 region has 16 residues. The V end lost 2 bases, the J end lost 0 bases, and 11 bases lay between the germline ends. The germline gives CDR1 MNHEY, CDR2 SVGEGT. The CDR3 bases are TGTGCCAGCAGTTACGTGCAGGGCCTTAGCAATCAGCCCCAGCATTTT. Protein product: CASSYVQGLSNQPQHF.

This clonotype has ten or more counts. The rearrangement links TRBV20-1 to TRBJ1-1; D uncertain. This CDR3 is built from 12 residues. The V end lost 0 bases, the J end lost 5 bases, and 7 bases lay between the germline ends. The germline CDR1 and CDR2 sequences are DFQATT and SNEGSKA (reference sequence). In DNA form, the CDR3 reads TGCAGTGCTAGAGATGGGAGTACTGAAGCTTTCTTT. Protein product: CSARDGSTEAFF.

This clonotype has at least ten counts. J is TRBJ1-5 and V is TRBV18; weak D call: TRBD1 (5 bases). The V and J ends lost 1 base and 7 bases respectively, with 8 bases between them. Germline lookup yields CDR1 KGHSH and CDR2 LQKENI. The CDR3 is 13 residues long. The CDR3 loop reads CASSPLGEQPQHF. The CDR3, as DNA: TGTGCCAGCTCACCACTGGGGGAACAGCCCCAGCATTTT.

Only one count was recorded for this clonotype. The junction departs from germline at one end; a sequencing error may be responsible. The chain links TRBV6-5 to TRBJ1-1; D not certain. The CDR3 spans 15 residues. Germline V gene sequence: CDR1 MNHEY, CDR2 SVGAGI. CDR3 in DNA: TGCGCCAGCAGTCGCCTAAAAGCCCCGGTTACTGAAGCTTTCTTT. This encodes CASSRLKAPVTEAFF.